This T cell receptor beta chain derives from a study of cytomegalovirus exposure and HLA in healthy donors. Study conclusions and caveats: The dataset shows that most TCR sequences were rare, while some public TCRs occurred in many donors. The study flagged 150 to 200 TCR beta chains as cytomegalovirus-associated.

Sequencing was performed with immunoSEQ multiplex PCR; in TCRdb, only in-frame clones are kept and a portion is missing. This sample has 200,000 to 300,000 clones, with over 75% found just once. This CDR3 contains 14 residues. Germline-derived CDR1 and CDR2 are SGDLS and YYNGEE. Trimming removed 3 bases from V and 7 bases from J; junction bases left unmatched: 5. This clone was seen a few times. What it binds is not known. This TCR came from a man aged 18-30 years in good health and CMV-seropositive. The sample was PBMCs. The genes are TRBV9 and TRBJ2-2, with 8 positions matching TRBD2. The CDR3 nucleotides read TGTGCCAGCAGCGACGGGACTAGAGGCGGGGAGCTGTTTTTT. Its protein is CASSDGTRGGELFF.